Listed below are T cell receptor beta chains from one sample, sequenced in a study of T cells in Graves' hyperthyroidism and ophthalmopathy. One entry per CDR3 protein results from TCRdb running MiXCR on the multiplex PCR reads. The data show 500,000 to 600,000 distinct CDR3 sequences, 40% to 50% seen once. Sequencing was performed on peripheral blood or thyroid tissue (not recorded which). The receptors were sampled from an adult woman with Graves' disease, either hyperthyroidism or ophthalmopathy (not recorded which). Both conserved end residues are part of each CDR3. The order of the fields is V gene, D gene, J gene, clone size, CDR3 protein, CDR3 DNA. D genes are given only for firm matches. Clone size is stated in some rows and not others, as once, few, many or a class when expanded.

TRBV19,TRBD1,TRBJ1-2,many,CASRGQGRIGYTF,TGTGCCAGTAGAGGACAGGGGAGGATAGGCTACACCTTC
TRBV10-3,TRBD2,TRBJ2-5,NA,CASSYLTSGGETQYF,TGTGCCAGCAGTTACCTGACTAGCGGCGGGGAGACCCAGTACTTC
TRBV2,TRBD1,TRBJ2-5,NA,CASSEMGQGPETQYF,TGTGCCAGCAGTGAAATGGGACAGGGACCAGAGACCCAGTACTTC
TRBV2,TRBD2,TRBJ2-2,few,CASSQDLALAGATGELFF,TGTGCCAGCAGCCAAGATCTTGCACTAGCGGGAGCCACCGGGGAGCTGTTTTTT
TRBV7-2,TRBD1,TRBJ2-7,NA,CASRPTGTYEQYF,TGTGCCAGCAGACCGACAGGGACCTACGAGCAGTACTTC
TRBV29-1,TRBD2,TRBJ2-7,many,CSVGANRGDEQYF,TGCAGCGTTGGGGCGAATCGGGGGGACGAGCAGTACTTC
TRBV10-3,TRBD1,TRBJ1-1,NA,CATTGDTEAFF,TGTGCCACCACAGGGGACACTGAAGCTTTCTTT
TRBV20-1,TRBD2,TRBJ2-7,NA,CSASDSGSGYEQYF,TGCAGTGCTAGCGATAGCGGGAGCGGATACGAGCAGTACTTC
TRBV7-9,NA,TRBJ2-7,few,CASSPESWGEQYF,TGTGCCAGCAGCCCCGAGAGTTGGGGCGAGCAGTACTTC
TRBV6-6,NA,TRBJ2-5,few,CASSYSPDQETQYF,TGTGCCAGCAGTTACTCCCCCGACCAAGAGACCCAGTACTTC
TRBV24-1,NA,TRBJ1-1,few,CATSDGSGGDTEAFF,TGTGCCACCAGTGACGGATCGGGAGGAGACACTGAAGCTTTCTTT
TRBV15,NA,TRBJ1-2,NA,CATSSNRVIYGYTF,TGTGCCACCAGCAGTAACAGGGTTATTTATGGCTACACCTTC
TRBV12-3/TRBV12-4,NA,TRBJ2-7,NA,CAGRGRGYEQYF,TGTGCCGGCAGAGGTCGGGGTTACGAGCAGTACTTC
TRBV20-1,TRBD1,TRBJ2-2,NA,CSANGQGTGELFF,TGCAGTGCAAACGGACAGGGCACCGGGGAGCTGTTTTTT
TRBV24-1,TRBD1,TRBJ1-5,NA,CATRDGQGASNQPQHF,TGTGCCACCAGAGACGGACAGGGTGCGAGCAATCAGCCCCAGCATTTT
TRBV10-1,NA,TRBJ1-3,many,CASSDGSSGNTIYF,TGCGCCAGCAGTGATGGGAGCTCTGGAAACACCATATATTTT
TRBV29-1,NA,TRBJ2-5,NA,CSVTSETQYF,TGCAGCGTCACTAGCGAGACCCAGTACTTC
TRBV20-1,NA,TRBJ1-1,NA,CSASSEGVGEAFF,TGCAGTGCCAGCAGCGAAGGGGTAGGTGAAGCTTTCTTT
TRBV24-1,NA,TRBJ2-2,NA,CASSLSGAGELFF,TGTGCCAGCAGTTTATCAGGGGCCGGGGAGCTGTTTTTT
TRBV6-5,NA,TRBJ1-5,many,CASGTSSGPQHF,TGTGCCAGCGGAACCTCATCGGGGCCCCAGCATTTT
TRBV4-2,NA,TRBJ2-2,NA,CASSHPGDTGELFF,TGTGCCAGCAGCCACCCGGGAGACACCGGGGAGCTGTTTTTT
TRBV6-4,NA,TRBJ1-2,NA,CASSEDRDGDGYTF,TGTGCCAGCAGTGAAGACCGGGACGGAGATGGCTACACCTTC
TRBV15,NA,TRBJ1-5,NA,CATSREPVGGARQPQHF,TGTGCCACCAGCAGAGAACCCGTCGGGGGGGCAAGGCAGCCCCAGCATTTT
TRBV20-1,NA,TRBJ1-1,many,CSAPFLNVGDMNTEAFF,TGCAGTGCTCCCTTTTTAAACGTCGGGGACATGAACACTGAAGCTTTCTTT
TRBV2,NA,TRBJ2-3,many,CASRTGFTDTQYF,TGTGCCAGCAGGACAGGCTTCACAGATACGCAGTATTTT
TRBV2,TRBD1,TRBJ1-1,many,CASSESGPGGYTEAFF,TGTGCCAGCAGTGAATCTGGGCCAGGGGGTTACACTGAAGCTTTCTTT
TRBV19,NA,TRBJ1-1,many,CASMLGATEAFF,TGTGCCAGTATGTTAGGGGCGACTGAAGCTTTCTTT
TRBV7-2,NA,TRBJ1-1,NA,CASSPGGSLNTEAFF,TGTGCCAGCAGCCCAGGTGGCAGTCTGAACACTGAAGCTTTCTTT
TRBV9,TRBD1,TRBJ1-2,NA,CASSVQGQGASGYTF,TGTGCCAGCAGCGTACAGGGACAGGGGGCAAGTGGCTACACCTTC
TRBV29-1,NA,TRBJ2-5,NA,CSFMTAQETQYF,TGCAGCTTTATGACTGCCCAAGAGACCCAGTACTTC
TRBV20-1,NA,TRBJ2-2,NA,CSARPGTRDPHTGELFF,TGCAGTGCTAGGCCGGGAACCCGGGACCCCCACACCGGGGAGCTGTTTTTT
TRBV20-1,NA,TRBJ2-7,many,CSASRPLETYEQYF,TGCAGTGCTAGCCGACCCCTGGAAACCTACGAGCAGTACTTC
TRBV28,TRBD1,TRBJ2-7,many,CASSSGQGTYEQYF,TGTGCCAGCAGTTCGGGACAGGGGACCTACGAGCAGTACTTC
TRBV14,NA,TRBJ2-5,NA,CASSQKVDAHIDQYF,TGTGCCAGCAGCCAAAAGGTTGACGCCCATATTGACCAGTACTTC
TRBV11-2,TRBD1,TRBJ1-1,many,CASSLDRKGAGGLEAFF,TGTGCCAGCAGCTTAGATCGTAAGGGCGCAGGGGGGTTGGAAGCTTTCTTT
TRBV10-1,NA,TRBJ2-2,many,CASSDGWTGELFF,TGCGCCAGCAGTGACGGGTGGACCGGGGAGCTGTTTTTT
TRBV29-1,TRBD1,TRBJ1-4,NA,CSVARGYEKLFF,TGCAGCGTTGCCAGGGGGTATGAAAAACTGTTTTTT
TRBV20-1,NA,TRBJ1-2,NA,CSAGPPGDDGYTF,TGCAGTGCTGGCCCCCCGGGCGACGATGGCTACACCTTC
TRBV7-8,NA,TRBJ1-1,few,CASSQNADTEAFF,TGTGCCAGCAGTCAAAATGCAGACACTGAAGCTTTCTTT
TRBV7-9,NA,TRBJ2-3,NA,CASRAGSDTQYF,TGTGCCAGCAGGGCCGGATCAGATACGCAGTATTTT
TRBV7-2,NA,TRBJ2-3,NA,CASSKGMAQSTDTQYF,TGTGCCAGCAGCAAAGGGATGGCACAGAGCACAGATACGCAGTATTTT
TRBV10-3,NA,TRBJ2-2,NA,CAISESPGANTGELFF,TGTGCCATCAGTGAGTCACCGGGAGCGAACACCGGGGAGCTGTTTTTT
TRBV2,NA,TRBJ1-2,NA,CASSPGRGNYGYTF,TGTGCCAGCAGCCCCGGGAGGGGTAACTATGGCTACACCTTC
TRBV14,TRBD1,TRBJ2-7,many,CASSQGWTGQVEQYF,TGTGCCAGCAGCCAAGGGTGGACAGGGCAGGTTGAGCAGTACTTC